This is a list of T cell receptor beta chains from one sample in a study of shared clonotypes between healthy human individuals. The data were produced by immunoSEQ multiplex PCR, yet TCRdb's version contains in-frame clones alone and is incomplete. The sample records 2 million to 3 million clones, roughly 93% being singletons. Sequencing input: naive CD4+ T cells from PBMCs. The source is a young man in good health. Some clones in this sample may be carry-over from other donors' samples. The CDR3 runs from the conserved cysteine through the conserved F or W. Each record gives: J gene, clone size, CDR3 length, V gene, D gene, CDR3 DNA, CDR3 protein. The D gene is left open where the match is weak. The size entry is marked missing in some rows and otherwise reads once, few, many or a size class.

j_gene: TRBJ1-1
abundance: NA
len: 14
v_gene: TRBV5-6
d_gene: NA
CDR3nt: TGTGCCAGCAGCTCCCCGACCGGGGGTACTGAAGCTTTCTTT
CDR3aa: CASSSPTGGTEAFF

j_gene: TRBJ1-4
abundance: NA
len: 14
v_gene: TRBV27
d_gene: NA
CDR3nt: TGTGCCAGCAGCCTCAGGGTCACCTCTGAAAAACTGTTTTTT
CDR3aa: CASSLRVTSEKLFF

j_gene: TRBJ2-7
abundance: NA
len: 12
v_gene: TRBV11-2
d_gene: NA
CDR3nt: TGTGCCAGCAGTTTACTGGGGTACGAGCAGTACTTC
CDR3aa: CASSLLGYEQYF

j_gene: TRBJ2-7
abundance: NA
len: 17
v_gene: TRBV27
d_gene: TRBD2
CDR3nt: TGTGCCAGCAGTCCCAGACTAGCGGGCCTGAGCTCCTACGAGCAGTACTTC
CDR3aa: CASSPRLAGLSSYEQYF

j_gene: TRBJ2-5
abundance: NA
len: 14
v_gene: TRBV5-1
d_gene: NA
CDR3nt: TGCGCCAGCAGCTTGGGCTCGGGGCCAGAGACCCAGTACTTC
CDR3aa: CASSLGSGPETQYF

j_gene: TRBJ2-2
abundance: NA
len: 15
v_gene: TRBV27
d_gene: NA
CDR3nt: TGTGCCACCTCAAGCAGGGAATCGAACACCGGGGAGCTGTTTTTT
CDR3aa: CATSSRESNTGELFF

j_gene: TRBJ2-1
abundance: NA
len: 13
v_gene: TRBV29-1
d_gene: TRBD2
CDR3nt: TGCAGCGTTGGGCTAGCGGGATACAGTGAGCAGTTCTTC
CDR3aa: CSVGLAGYSEQFF

j_gene: TRBJ2-7
abundance: once
len: 15
v_gene: TRBV13
d_gene: TRBD1
CDR3nt: TGTGCCAGCAGCCCTCTGGGACAGGGGAAGTACGAGCAGTACTTC
CDR3aa: CASSPLGQGKYEQYF

j_gene: TRBJ1-1
abundance: NA
len: 12
v_gene: TRBV11-2
d_gene: NA
CDR3nt: TGTGCCAGCAGCGGGGGATCTGAGGAAGCTTTCTTT
CDR3aa: CASSGGSEEAFF

j_gene: TRBJ2-7
abundance: NA
len: 16
v_gene: TRBV5-5
d_gene: TRBD2
CDR3nt: TGTGCCAGCAGCTTGGCCTGGACTAGCGGGACCCACGAGCAGTACTTC
CDR3aa: CASSLAWTSGTHEQYF

j_gene: TRBJ2-7
abundance: NA
len: 16
v_gene: TRBV5-4
d_gene: TRBD1
CDR3nt: TGTGCCAGCAGCTCAAAGACAGGGCTTGGTCGTTACGAGCAGTACTTC
CDR3aa: CASSSKTGLGRYEQYF

j_gene: TRBJ2-1
abundance: NA
len: 15
v_gene: TRBV6-5
d_gene: TRBD2
CDR3nt: TGTGCCAGCAGCTTAACGGGGGGACTAGCGGGCGAGCAGTTCTTC
CDR3aa: CASSLTGGLAGEQFF

j_gene: TRBJ2-6
abundance: NA
len: 15
v_gene: TRBV2
d_gene: NA
CDR3nt: TGTGCCAGTACCGGGGGGCTACCAGGGGCCAACGTCCTGACTTTC
CDR3aa: CASTGGLPGANVLTF

j_gene: TRBJ1-2
abundance: NA
len: 14
v_gene: TRBV2
d_gene: TRBD1
CDR3nt: TGTGCCAGCAGTGAACGTCGGGACAGGGGTGGCTACACCTTC
CDR3aa: CASSERRDRGGYTF

j_gene: TRBJ2-3
abundance: once
len: 13
v_gene: TRBV7-3
d_gene: NA
CDR3nt: TGTGCCAGCAGCTTAACAGGGCCCGATACGCAGTATTTT
CDR3aa: CASSLTGPDTQYF